The TCR beta chain under discussion was sequenced for a study of cytomegalovirus exposure and HLA in healthy donors. Germline V lookup: CDR1 MNHEY, CDR2 SMNVEV (reference sequence). V shed 6 bases, J shed 1 base, and the junction held 14 bases outside the gene matches. CDR3 size: 19 residues. In regard to this clone: Antigen specificity is unknown.

Use of 60 Vbeta and 13 Jbeta primers characterized the PCR. Profiling relied on immunoSEQ multiplex PCR, and the TCRdb table lists in-frame clones only, not all of them. The sample yields about 94,000 clones, approximately 78% seen once. Findings and limits, study-wide: Most subjects had HLA-A and HLA-B alleles reportedly predicted accurately by TCR beta sequences. A later examination showed that TCR association rates differed by HLA locus, with DRB1 most and HLA-C fewest. The study recorded 150 to 200 TCR beta chains that were cytomegalovirus-associated. A later analysis appeared to link common viral pathogens to several of the most significant clusters.

This rearrangement joins TRBV27 to TRBJ2-2; 10 positions agree with TRBD2. The sequenced material came from PBMCs. The sequence was collected from a woman aged 55-70 years in good health and CMV-seronegative. The CDR3 reads CASRPWRLAGARNTGELFF. The CDR3 DNA follows: TGTGCCAGCAGACCCTGGCGGCTAGCGGGAGCTCGGAACACCGGGGAGCTGTTTTTT.